This T cell receptor (beta chain) was sequenced during a study of blood T cell repertoires in COVID-19. Study summary: Spain, Italy and the United States supplied samples that represented acute and convalescent COVID-19. The cDNA or gDNA used as material had been derived from T cells, B-cell-depleted T cells, or PBMCs.

Measured with immunoSEQ multiplex PCR; TCRdb has only the in-frame clones, and not every one. In the table there are roughly 280,000 clones, roughly 89% of which are singletons. Across about two dozen US areas, participants ranged in age from 18 to 89 years. Two negative PCRs, clearance, or symptom resolution characterized the recovered Cohort 3 donors. Per the germline V gene, CDR1 is SGHRS and CDR2 is YFSETQ. Trimming pared 2 bases from V and 1 base from J, leaving 12 bases between. The CDR3 is made up of 15 amino acids. This clonotype was obtained from a woman aged 60-75 years who had recovered from COVID-19. V is TRBV5-1 and J is TRBJ1-1; tentatively, D is TRBD1 (5 bases). Sequencing used PBMCs or T cells enriched from blood (not recorded which). Written as DNA, the CDR3 is TGCGCCAGCAGCTTCGTGGGGGGGACGAACACTGAAGCTTTCTTT. Its protein product is CASSFVGGTNTEAFF.